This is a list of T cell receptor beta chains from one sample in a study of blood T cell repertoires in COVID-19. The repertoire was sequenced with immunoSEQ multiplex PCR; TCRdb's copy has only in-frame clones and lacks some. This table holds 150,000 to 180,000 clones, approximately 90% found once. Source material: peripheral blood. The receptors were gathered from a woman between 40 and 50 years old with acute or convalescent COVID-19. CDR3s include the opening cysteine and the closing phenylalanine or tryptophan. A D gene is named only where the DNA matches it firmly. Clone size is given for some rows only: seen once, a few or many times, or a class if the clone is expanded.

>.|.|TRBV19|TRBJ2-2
TGTGCCAGTAGTATCATGGGGGGGCAGTACACCGGGGAGCTGTTTTTT
CASSIMGGQYTGELFF
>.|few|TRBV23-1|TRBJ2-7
TGCGCCAGCAGTCGCGGGACAGCTCCGTGG
CASSRGTAPW
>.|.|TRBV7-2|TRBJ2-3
TGTGCCAGCAGCTTTTCTGGACAGTCAGATACGCAGTATTTT
CASSFSGQSDTQYF
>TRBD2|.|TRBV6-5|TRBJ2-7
TGTGCCAGCAGTTATGTTAGCGGGGTCTCGCCCCACGAGCAGTACTTC
CASSYVSGVSPHEQYF
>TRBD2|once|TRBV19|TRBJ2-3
TGTGCCAGTAGTCTCGGACTAGCGGAAAGCCCTAGCACAGATACGCAGTATTTT
CASSLGLAESPSTDTQYF
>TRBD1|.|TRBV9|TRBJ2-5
TGTGCCAGCAGCGTACAGGGGGCCTATGAGACCCAGTACTTC
CASSVQGAYETQYF
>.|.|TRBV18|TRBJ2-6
TGTGCCAGCTCACTCGATCGGTCGGGGTGGGCCGGGGCCAACGTCCTGACTTTC
CASSLDRSGWAGANVLTF
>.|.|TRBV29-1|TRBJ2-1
TGCAGCGTTGGGACAGATCTCTCCTACAATGAGCAGTTCTTC
CSVGTDLSYNEQFF
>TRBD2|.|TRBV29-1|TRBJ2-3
TGCAGCGTTGGAAACGGGGGGAGCACAGATACGCAGTATTTT
CSVGNGGSTDTQYF
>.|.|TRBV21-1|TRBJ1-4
TGTGCCAGCAGCAAAGACAGAAATGAAAAACTGTTTTTT
CASSKDRNEKLFF
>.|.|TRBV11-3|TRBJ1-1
TGTGCCAGCAGTCTTACAGGGTTCACTGAAGCTTTCTTT
CASSLTGFTEAFF
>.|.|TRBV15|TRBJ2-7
TGTGCCACCAGCATGTTTTCAGGGCTACCCTACGAGCAGTACTTC
CATSMFSGLPYEQYF
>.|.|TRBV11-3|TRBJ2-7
TGTGCCAGCAGCTTTCAGGGGACCATCTCCTACGAGCAGTACTTC
CASSFQGTISYEQYF
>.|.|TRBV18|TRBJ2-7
TGTGCCAGCTCACCGACAGCCCCCGGCGCCTACGAGCAGTACTTC
CASSPTAPGAYEQYF
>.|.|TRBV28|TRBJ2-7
TGTGCCAGCAGTAGGCGGGGCTACGAGCAGTACTTC
CASSRRGYEQYF
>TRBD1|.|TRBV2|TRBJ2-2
TGTGCCAGCAGTCCCACGACAGGGCGTCGCTTGCTAGGGGAGCTGTTTTTT
CASSPTTGRRLLGELFF
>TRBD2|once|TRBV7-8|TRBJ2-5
TGTGCCAGCAGCTTAGTAACTAGCGGGAGAGGAGAGACCCAGTACTTC
CASSLVTSGRGETQYF
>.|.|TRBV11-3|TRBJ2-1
TGTGCCAGCAGCCTCAGGCCTGCAGGGGTGAATGAGCAGTTCTTC
CASSLRPAGVNEQFF
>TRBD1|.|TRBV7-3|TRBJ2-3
TGTGCCAGCAGCTTACAGGGGGCTAGCACAGATACGCAGTATTTT
CASSLQGASTDTQYF
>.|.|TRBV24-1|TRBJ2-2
TGTGCCACCAGTGATTTGAGTTTGGGACACGGGAACACCGGGGAGCTGTTTTTT
CATSDLSLGHGNTGELFF
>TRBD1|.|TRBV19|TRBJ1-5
TGTGCCAGTAGTTCACGGGACAGCCTAGCAAATCAGCCCCAGCATTTT
CASSSRDSLANQPQHF
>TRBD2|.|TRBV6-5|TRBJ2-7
TGTGCCAGCGCCGGACTAGCGGGGACGGATTACGAGCAGTACTTC
CASAGLAGTDYEQYF
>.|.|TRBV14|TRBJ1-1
TGTGCCAGCAGCCAAGAGGCCGTCACTGAAGCTTTCTTT
CASSQEAVTEAFF
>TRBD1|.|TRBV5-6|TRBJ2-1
TGTGCCAGCGGATTTACCGGGACAGGGGGCTCCGTCTACAATGAGCAGTTCTTC
CASGFTGTGGSVYNEQFF
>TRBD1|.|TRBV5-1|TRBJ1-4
TGCGCCAGCAGCTTGGATCCGGGACAGGGAGGGGAAAAACTGTTTTTT
CASSLDPGQGGEKLFF
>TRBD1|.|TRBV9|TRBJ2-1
TGTGCCAGCAGCCCGACAGGGGCCTCCTACAATGAGCAGTTCTTC
CASSPTGASYNEQFF
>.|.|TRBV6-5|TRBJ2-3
TGTGCCAGCAGACAGGGCTGGAACACAGATACGCAGTATTTT
CASRQGWNTDTQYF
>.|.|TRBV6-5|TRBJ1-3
TGTGCCAGCAGGGATGACTTCGCGTGGGACACCATATATTTT
CASRDDFAWDTIYF
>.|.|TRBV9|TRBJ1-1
TGTGCCAGCAGCGTAGGATTACAGGCGAGTATGAACACTGAAGCTTTCTTT
CASSVGLQASMNTEAFF
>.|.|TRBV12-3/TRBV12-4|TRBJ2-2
TGTGCCAGCACCCCAAACACCGGGGAGCTGTTTTTT
CASTPNTGELFF
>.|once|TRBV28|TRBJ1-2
TGTGCCAGCAGTTTTTTCGTACCAGGGGTCAGTAACTATGGCTACACCTTC
CASSFFVPGVSNYGYTF
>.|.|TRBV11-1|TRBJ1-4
TGTGCCAGCAGCAAAGTCGGGGGGCTTTCTAATGAAAAACTGTTTTTT
CASSKVGGLSNEKLFF
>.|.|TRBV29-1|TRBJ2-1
TGCAGCGTTGAAAGGCAGGGAACCTACAATGAGCAGTTCTTC
CSVERQGTYNEQFF
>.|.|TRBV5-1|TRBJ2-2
TGCGCCAGCTATTTATACACCGGGGAGCTGTTTTTT
CASYLYTGELFF
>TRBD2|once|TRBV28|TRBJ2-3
TGTGCCAGCAGTTTAGTTGGGACTAGCGGGGGTGATACGCAGTATTTT
CASSLVGTSGGDTQYF
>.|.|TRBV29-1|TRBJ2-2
TGCAGCGTTGAAGATGGCCGGGGAGGGGAGCTGTTTTTT
CSVEDGRGGELFF
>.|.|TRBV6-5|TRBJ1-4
TGTGCCAGCAGTTACTCGGGTTTGGGCGAAAAACTGTTTTTT
CASSYSGLGEKLFF
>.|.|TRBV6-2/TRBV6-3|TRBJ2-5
TGTGCCAGCAGTTACGGGGTCGGGAGTACCCAAGAGACCCAGTACTTC
CASSYGVGSTQETQYF
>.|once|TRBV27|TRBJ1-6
TGTGCCAGCAGCATTCTACGGGGGCCCCTCCACTTT
CASSILRGPLHF
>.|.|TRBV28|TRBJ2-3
TGTGCCAGCAGTTTATTGCAGGGGAACACAGATACGCAGTATTTT
CASSLLQGNTDTQYF
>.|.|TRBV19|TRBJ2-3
TGTGCCAGTAGTATTTCCAAGGGGTCTAGCACAGATACGCAGTATTTT
CASSISKGSSTDTQYF
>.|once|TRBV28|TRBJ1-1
TGTGCCAGCAGTTTAGACGGGAGAAACACTGAAGCTTTCTTT
CASSLDGRNTEAFF
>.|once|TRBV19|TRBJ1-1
TGTGCCAGTACCCTACGGGGGGGGACTGAGGCTTTCTTT
CASTLRGGTEAFF
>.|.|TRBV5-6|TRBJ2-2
TGTGCCAGCAGCTTCAGCGCCACAGGAAACACCGGGGAGCTGTTTTTT
CASSFSATGNTGELFF
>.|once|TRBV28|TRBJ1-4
TGTGCCAGCAGTTTATACCCGTCTCCCCGCGGGGGGCGGGGTCATGAAAAACTGTTTTTT
CASSLYPSPRGGRGHEKLFF
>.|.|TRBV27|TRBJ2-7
TGTGCCAGCAGTTTACCAGGGGGGTACGAGCAGTACTTC
CASSLPGGYEQYF
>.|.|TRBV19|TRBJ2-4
TGTGCCAGTAGTATAGTTGCGGAAACCAACATTCAGTACTTC
CASSIVAETNIQYF
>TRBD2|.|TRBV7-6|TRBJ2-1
TGTGCCAGCAGCTCTACTAGCGGTTCCTACAATGAGCAGTTCTTC
CASSSTSGSYNEQFF
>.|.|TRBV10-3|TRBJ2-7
TGTGCCATCAGTGAGTCGAGGGTATCGCAGTACTTC
CAISESRVSQYF
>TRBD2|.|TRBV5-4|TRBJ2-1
TGTGCCAGCAGCTTGGTGGGCGGGGGGGCCAATTATGAGCAGTTCTTC
CASSLVGGGANYEQFF
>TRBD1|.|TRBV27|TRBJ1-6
TGTGCCAGCAACTTAGGGACGGGACAGGGGGCTAGTATCTATAATTCACCCCTCCACTTT
CASNLGTGQGASIYNSPLHF
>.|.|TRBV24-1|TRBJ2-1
TGTGCCACCAGTGATTTGATTGCAGGCAAGCAGTTCTTC
CATSDLIAGKQFF
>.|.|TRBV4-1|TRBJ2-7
TGCGCCAGCAGCCGCATCGGCGGGTCCTACGAGCAGTACTTC
CASSRIGGSYEQYF
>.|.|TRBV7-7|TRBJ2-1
TGTGCCAGCAGCTTAGATGGTGGCTTAAGCTCCTACAATGAGCAGTTCTTC
CASSLDGGLSSYNEQFF
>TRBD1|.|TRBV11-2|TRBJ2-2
TGTGCCAGCAGCTCACCGGGACAGGGGACCGGGGAGCTGTTTTTT
CASSSPGQGTGELFF
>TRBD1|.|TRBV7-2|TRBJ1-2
TGTGCCAGCAGCCCGAGGGGACAGGGTGGCTACACCTTC
CASSPRGQGGYTF
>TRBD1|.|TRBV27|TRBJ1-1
TGTGCCAGCAAACGGGACAGGGTGGTGAACACTGAAGCTTTCTTT
CASKRDRVVNTEAFF
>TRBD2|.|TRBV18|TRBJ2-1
TGTGCCAGCTCACCACTAGCGGGAGACGACAATGAGCAGTTCTTC
CASSPLAGDDNEQFF
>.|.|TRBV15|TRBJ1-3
TGTGCCACCAGCAGAGAAGTGGACAGCTCGAGGTCTGGAAACACCATATATTTT
CATSREVDSSRSGNTIYF
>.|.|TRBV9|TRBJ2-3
TGTGCCAGCAGCGCTCCATTAGGCGGCCAACCCACCCCAGATACGCAGTATTTT
CASSAPLGGQPTPDTQYF